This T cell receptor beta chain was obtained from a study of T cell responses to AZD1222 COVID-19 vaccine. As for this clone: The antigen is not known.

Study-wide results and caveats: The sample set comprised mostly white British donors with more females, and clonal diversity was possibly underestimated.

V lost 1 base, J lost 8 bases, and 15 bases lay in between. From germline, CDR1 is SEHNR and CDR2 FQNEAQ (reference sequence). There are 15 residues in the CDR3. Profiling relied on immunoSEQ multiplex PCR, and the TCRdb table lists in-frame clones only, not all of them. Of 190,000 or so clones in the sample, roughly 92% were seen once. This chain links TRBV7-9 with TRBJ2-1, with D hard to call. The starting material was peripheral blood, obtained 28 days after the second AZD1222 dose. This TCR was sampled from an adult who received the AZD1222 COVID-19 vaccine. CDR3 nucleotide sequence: TGTGCCAGCAGCTTAGGGTTGGTGGTTGAGGATGAGCAGTTCTTC. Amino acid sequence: CASSLGLVVEDEQFF.